The 32 T cell receptor beta chains presented below share a single source sample, sequenced in a study of T cells expressing NK-cell markers. TCRdb reprocessed the 5' RACE reads, with one entry per CDR3 protein and no DNA. Here the sample table reports about 460,000 distinct CDR3 sequences. The sample consisted of blood T cells: a sorted CD56 or NKG2C T cell subset, CD4+ or CD8+ T cells, or bulk PBMC T cells (not recorded which). These receptors originate from a woman in her forties or fifties in good health.

The J gene is TRBJ2-6, the V gene TRBV12-3 or TRBV12-4; TCRdb lists TRBD1, though no DNA is available to test this call. The CDR3 consists of 15 residues. The CDR3 loop is CASTQTGKGANVLTF.

The chain recombines TRBV2 with TRBJ2-6; checking the TCRdb D call of TRBD1 is not possible without DNA. CDR1 SNHLY and CDR2 FYNNEI come from the germline V gene. The CDR3 is 15 residues long. This chain's CDR3 is CASTTGTPGANVLTF. Full variable domain (rest looked up from reference TRBV2 and TRBJ2-6): EPEVTQTPSHQVTQMGQEVILRCVPISNHLYFYWYRQILGQKVEFLVSFYNNEISEKSEIFDDQFSVERPDGSNFTLKIRSTKLEDSAMYFCASTTGTPGANVLTFGAGSRLTVL.

The CDR3 here is CASTVGTKNNEQFF. The chain combines TRBV9 with TRBJ2-1; TCRdb reports TRBD2, a call that lacks DNA to check it against. The length of the CDR3 is 14 residues. The germline V gene has CDR1 SGDLS and CDR2 YYNGEE.

The gene calls are TRBV5-6 and TRBJ2-7; TCRdb's D call, TRBD2, is unchecked because there is no DNA. CDR1 is SGHDT, CDR2 YYEEEE, per germline. The CDR3 is 13 residues long. The CDR3 reads CASIRSGSYEQYF.

The V gene is TRBV20-1, the J gene TRBJ2-3; TCRdb lists TRBD2, though no DNA is available to test this call. The CDR3 has 15 residues. Germline V lookup: CDR1 DFQATT, CDR2 SNEGSKA (reference sequence). CDR3 residues: CSALAGGYGGDTQYF.

The chain employs TRBV5-1 and TRBJ1-2. CDR3 length: 16 amino acids. Germline V gene sequence: CDR1 SGHRS, CDR2 YFSETQ. CDR3: CASSLVARSANYGYTF. Based on the CDR3 plus reference TRBV5-1 and TRBJ1-2, the full variable domain is KAGVTQTPRYLIKTRGQQVTLSCSPISGHRSVSWYQQTPGQGLQFLFEYFSETQRNKGNFPGRFSGRQFSNSRSEMNVSTLELGDSALYLCASSLVARSANYGYTFGSGTRLTVV.

Here the CDR3 reads CSAQQGLAGGTDTQYF. J is TRBJ2-3 and V is TRBV20-1; as DNA is missing, the TRBD2 call by TCRdb cannot be tested. This CDR3 comprises 16 residues. From germline, CDR1 is DFQATT and CDR2 SNEGSKA (reference sequence).

The chain is built from TRBV10-3 and TRBJ2-1; TCRdb designates TRBD2, a call that cannot be tested without DNA. The CDR3 runs to 12 residues. Per germline, CDR1 ENHRY and CDR2 SYGVKD. CDR3 sequence reads: CAISRGADSLFF.

CDR3: CATNGEDYGYTF. This sequence joins TRBV24-1 and TRBJ1-2. The CDR3 is 12 residues long. Germline CDR1 is KGHDR and CDR2 is SFDVKD.

This chain connects TRBV24-1 to TRBJ1-4. The germline V gene encodes CDR1 KGHDR and CDR2 SFDVKD. The CDR3 runs to 13 residues. CDR3 protein: CATSDRRWEKLFF.

The chain has TRBV29-1 and TRBJ2-7. Germline V lookup: CDR1 SQVTM, CDR2 ANQGSEA. The length of the CDR3 is 11 residues. This CDR3 reads CSVNGLSEQYF.

This CDR3 reads CASSFSGSTTDTQYF. V usage is TRBV5-1 and J usage is TRBJ2-3; TCRdb returns TRBD2, unconfirmable since there is no DNA. CDR3 size: 15 residues. Germline V gene lookup returns CDR1 SGHRS and CDR2 YFSETQ.

The chain joins TRBV12-5 to TRBJ2-2. This CDR3 spans 12 amino acids. CDR1 is LGHNT, CDR2 FRNRAP, per germline. The CDR3 sequence is CASGFKSGELFF.

The chain combines TRBV20-1 with TRBJ1-2; no DNA is available, so the TRBD1 call from TCRdb remains unchecked. Germline V CDR1 and CDR2: DFQATT, SNEGSKA (reference sequence). This CDR3 spans 14 amino acids. CDR3 protein: CSARDQGVNYGYTF.

This chain links TRBV20-1 with TRBJ2-7; TCRdb's assignment of TRBD1 cannot be checked, as there is no DNA. CDR3 length: 13 residues. Germline assignment: CDR1 DFQATT and CDR2 SNEGSKA (reference sequence). The CDR3 region is CSARAPSDYEQYF.

The V and J genes are TRBV5-5 and TRBJ1-5; the TCRdb D gene call, TRBD1, has no DNA to confirm it. Germline CDR1 and CDR2: SGHKS and YYEKEE (reference sequence). The CDR3 is 13 amino acids. CDR3 sequence: CASSSGFRQPQHF. The variable domain in full, completed from reference TRBV5-5 and TRBJ1-5, reads DAGVTQSPTHLIKTRGQQVTLRCSPISGHKSVSWYQQVLGQGPQFIFQYYEKEERGRGNFPDRFSARQFPNYSSELNVNALLLGDSALYLCASSSGFRQPQHFGDGTRLSIL.

The chain employs TRBV4-1 and TRBJ1-2; absent DNA, TCRdb's TRBD1 call cannot be checked. Per the germline V gene, CDR1 is MGHRA and CDR2 is YSYEKL. The CDR3 has 13 residues. The CDR3 loop reads CASSQSGEGGYTF.

CDR3 loop: CASSFLAGGPVNEQFF. V usage is TRBV5-1 and J usage is TRBJ2-1; TCRdb's D call of TRBD2 is untestable without DNA. Germline V gene sequence: CDR1 SGHRS, CDR2 YFSETQ. The CDR3 has 16 amino acids.

This chain uses TRBV11-2 with TRBJ1-2; TCRdb proposes TRBD1, but this gene call is untestable without DNA. This CDR3 has 16 residues. Per germline, CDR1 SGHAT and CDR2 FQNNGV. The CDR3: CASSLLRRGNNYGYTF.

The gene calls are TRBV27 and TRBJ2-7. The CDR3 sequence is 13 residues long. Germline assignment: CDR1 MNHEY and CDR2 SMNVEV (reference sequence). The CDR3 region is CASVNSLSYEQYF.

The rearrangement joins TRBV5-1 to TRBJ2-4. Germline-derived CDR1 and CDR2 are SGHRS and YFSETQ. This CDR3 is built from 12 residues. This CDR3 reads CASSLDLNIQYF.

V is TRBV11-2 and J is TRBJ2-3. There are 17 residues in the CDR3. Germline lookup yields CDR1 SGHAT and CDR2 FQNNGV. The CDR3 is CASSLDPQLQDTDTQYF.

The J gene is TRBJ1-5, the V gene TRBV2. Per germline, CDR1 SNHLY and CDR2 FYNNEI. The CDR3 has 16 residues. The CDR3 sequence: CASSVRGETSNQPQHF.

This chain links TRBV6-5 with TRBJ1-1; TCRdb's assignment of TRBD1 cannot be checked, as there is no DNA. Germline values: CDR1 MNHEY, CDR2 SVGAGI. The CDR3 extends over 14 amino acids. CDR3: CASIAGLGGREAFF.

The rearrangement links TRBV19 to TRBJ1-2. CDR3 size: 14 residues. Germline V gene data show CDR1 as LNHDA and CDR2 as SQIVND (reference sequence). CDR3 residues: CASSKQGRSYGYTF. Supplemented by reference TRBV19 and TRBJ1-2, the full variable domain reads DGGITQSPKYLFRKEGQNVTLSCEQNLNHDAMYWYRQDPGQGLRLIYYSQIVNDFQKGDIAEGYSVSREKKESFPLTVTSAQKNPTAFYLCASSKQGRSYGYTFGSGTRLTVV.

The chain joins TRBV5-1 to TRBJ2-5; TCRdb calls TRBD1, which cannot be checked without DNA. The germline gives CDR1 SGHRS, CDR2 YFSETQ. The CDR3 is made up of 14 amino acids. CDR3 amino acids: CASTSGGAQETQYF.

This chain uses TRBV6-1 with TRBJ1-1; checking the TCRdb D call of TRBD1 is not possible without DNA. The CDR3 runs to 13 residues. The V gene's germline CDR1 is MNHNS and CDR2 SASEGT. This CDR3 is CASSEVRQGEAFF.

V usage is TRBV4-2 and J usage is TRBJ2-3. The CDR3 length is 17 residues. CDR1 is LGHNA, CDR2 YNFKEQ, per germline. The CDR3 here is CASSQVNRLAGTDTQYF.

The CDR3 protein is CATSRDRVSYAAMYF. The gene calls are TRBV15 and TRBJ2-7. This CDR3 spans 15 amino acids. CDR1 is LNHNV, CDR2 YYDKDF, per germline (reference sequence).

The chain uses TRBV7-9 and TRBJ1-2; TCRdb gives TRBD1 as the D gene, but with no DNA this cannot be confirmed. The CDR3 extends over 14 amino acids. Germline loops: CDR1 SEHNR, CDR2 FQNEAQ (reference sequence). The CDR3 sequence is CASSLVQGTRAYTF.

This rearrangement joins TRBV20-1 to TRBJ1-1; TCRdb's D call, TRBD1, is unchecked because there is no DNA. CDR1 and CDR2 from the germline V gene are DFQATT and SNEGSKA (reference sequence). The CDR3 covers 16 residues. This chain's CDR3 is CSARDLRGHPDTEAFF.

The V call is TRBV12-3 or TRBV12-4, the J call TRBJ1-6; with no DNA, the TCRdb D assignment of TRBD1 cannot be verified. CDR3 size: 13 residues. The CDR3 reads CASSPGGASPLHF.